The entry that follows covers one TCR beta chain sequence. The CDR3 length is 12 residues. Deletions cut 3 bases from V and 3 bases from J, with 5 bases between. CDR1 and CDR2 from the germline V gene are KGHSH and LQKENI. Per the study methods: It was from reference gene primer amplification that nucleated cell counts were estimated. Produced via immunoSEQ multiplex PCR; TCRdb's table is partial and in-frame only. V and J calls and clone size are as listed in that table; D and trimming were resolved from the DNA. The sample consists of some 250,000 clones, around 81% of them appearing once. This specimen comes from a study of blood T cell repertoires in COVID-19. Overall study: Researchers got acute and convalescent COVID-19 samples from the United States, Italy and Spain. Sources were T cells, B-cell-depleted T cells, or PBMCs; the material itself was cDNA or gDNA.

This sequence joins TRBV18 and TRBJ2-5, with D possibly TRBD2 on 5 matching bases. The sequence derives from a man under 40 who had recovered from COVID-19. Sample: peripheral blood. The CDR3 here is CASSPEEETQYF. DNA of the CDR3: TGTGCCAGCTCACCGGAGGAAGAGACCCAGTACTTC.